These 22 T cell receptor beta chains originate from one sample sequenced in a study of naive and memory T cell subsets. Study-level findings and limits: Naive repertoires, especially CD8, held a few larger clonotypes, possibly memory cells re-expressing CD45RA.

No antigens are known for them. Both TRBC1 and TRBC2 were covered by a beta constant-region primer of two equimolar oligonucleotides. Nested alpha and beta constant-region primers with the SP2 primer drove four PCR rounds on ligated cDNA. TCRdb fed the UMI-ligation and nested PCR reads into MiXCR, producing one record per CDR3 protein. The sample contains roughly 150,000 distinct CDR3 sequences, about 23% of which appear only once. The sequencing sample was made of naive CD4+ T cells from blood. The receptors were sampled from a human donor in good health.

The chain links TRBV6-5 to TRBJ2-5; D ambiguous. V was shortened by 3 bases and J by 5 bases, with 4 bases between the two germline ends. The CDR3 totals 11 residues. CDR1 is MNHEY, CDR2 SVGAGI, per germline. For the CDR3, the DNA is TGTGCCAGCAGTTATGAGGAGACCCAGTACTTC. Translated, it gives CASSYEETQYF.

The table lists this clonotype with a few counts. This sequence joins TRBV6-5 and TRBJ2-3; 8 nucleotides align to TRBD1. The ends lost 7 bases at V and 4 bases at J; junction bases unmatched: 10. The germline V gene has CDR1 MNHEY and CDR2 SVGAGI. This CDR3 is built from 15 residues. The CDR3 nucleotides read TGTGCCAGCACCATGGACAGGGCCCACTCAGATACGCAGTATTTT. Translation gives CASTMDRAHSDTQYF.

The chain carries TRBV29-1 and TRBJ1-1; D call uncertain. From germline, CDR1 is SQVTM and CDR2 ANQGSEA. CDR3 length: 15 residues. V lost 5 bases and J 0 bases, leaving 16 bases between the germline ends. The CDR3 is CSVIGAGRMNTEAFF. CDR3 DNA sequence: TGCAGCGTTATAGGAGCGGGCAGGATGAACACTGAAGCTTTCTTT.

V and J are TRBV19 and TRBJ2-7; possibly TRBD1 or TRBD2 for D (5 bases each). CDR1 is LNHDA and CDR2 is SQIVND in the germline V gene (reference sequence). V lost 9 bases, J lost 5 bases, and 11 bases lay in between. The CDR3 has 11 residues. CDR3 amino acids: CASVWGNEQYF. CDR3 bases: TGTGCCAGCGTCTGGGGGAACGAGCAGTACTTC.

The chain carries TRBV30 and TRBJ2-2; D is ambiguous. This CDR3 is built from 13 residues. The germline V and J ends were trimmed by 5 bases and 6 bases, with 13 bases remaining between them. In germline, CDR1 is GTSNPN, CDR2 SVGIG (reference sequence). This CDR3 reads CAWGSSGAGELFF. For the CDR3, the DNA is TGTGCCTGGGGTTCATCGGGTGCCGGGGAGCTGTTTTTT.

Ten or more counts support this clonotype. V usage is TRBV6-2 or TRBV6-3 and J usage is TRBJ1-6, with D hard to call. Germline loops: CDR1 MNHEY, CDR2 SVGEGT. V was cut by 2 bases and J by 0 bases, with 5 bases left in between. CDR3 length: 15 residues. The CDR3 coding sequence is TGTGCCAGCAGTTACGAGAGCTCCTATAATTCACCCCTCCACTTT. Its protein product is CASSYESSYNSPLHF.

The CDR3 region is CASTGDYNEQFF. As DNA, the CDR3 is TGCGCCAGCACAGGGGACTACAATGAGCAGTTCTTC. This chain links TRBV10-2 with TRBJ2-1, with D maybe TRBD1 (6 bases). Trimming took 7 bases from V and 3 from J, leaving 7 bases between them. The germline V gene encodes CDR1 WSHSY and CDR2 SAAADI. This CDR3 region has 12 residues.

The genes are TRBV5-1 and TRBJ2-7; D is ambiguous. CDR1 is SGHRS and CDR2 is YFSETQ in the germline V gene. V lost 0 bases to trimming and J lost 2 bases, with 9 bases between them. This CDR3 has 14 residues. CDR3 in DNA: TGCGCCAGCAGCTTGGGGGCGACGACCTACGAGCAGTACTTC. Protein sequence: CASSLGATTYEQYF. The whole variable domain, filled in from reference TRBV5-1 and TRBJ2-7, reads KAGVTQTPRYLIKTRGQQVTLSCSPISGHRSVSWYQQTPGQGLQFLFEYFSETQRNKGNFPGRFSGRQFSNSRSEMNVSTLELGDSALYLCASSLGATTYEQYFGPGTRLTVT.

This clonotype was detected ten times or more. This chain joins TRBV10-3 and TRBJ2-7, with unresolved D. Germline CDR1 ENHRY, CDR2 SYGVKD. CDR3 length equals 12 residues. Trimming removed 3 bases from V and 3 bases from J, with 6 bases in between. Written as DNA, the CDR3 is TGTGCCATCAGTGAAAACAGCTACGAGCAGTACTTC. It yields the protein CAISENSYEQYF.

This clonotype was observed a few times. The chain couples TRBV4-1 to TRBJ2-7; 7 bases are a match to TRBD2. The V and J ends lost 1 base and 2 bases, in that order; junction bases with no gene match: 2. Germline CDR1 reads MGHRA; CDR2 reads YSYEKL. This CDR3 has 14 amino acids. The DNA of the CDR3 is TGCGCCAGCAGCCAAGGGGGGGGTACCTACGAGCAGTACTTC. As protein: CASSQGGGTYEQYF.

This clonotype has only a few counts. This chain links TRBV7-7 with TRBJ2-3, with D maybe TRBD2 (5 bases). The germline gives CDR1 SSHAT, CDR2 FNYEAQ (reference sequence). V was trimmed by 5 bases and J by 3 bases, leaving 12 bases between them. The CDR3 has 14 residues. DNA for the CDR3: TGTGCCAGCAGCCCGGGGAGCCTTACAGATACGCAGTATTTT. Encoded protein: CASSPGSLTDTQYF.

Only a few counts were recorded for this clonotype. The J gene is TRBJ2-2, the V gene TRBV24-1, with D tentatively TRBD1 (6 bases). CDR3 length: 15 amino acids. Between the trimmed V and J ends, which lost 4 bases and 4 bases, there was a span of 12 bases. Germline values: CDR1 KGHDR, CDR2 SFDVKD. CDR3 coding DNA: TGTGCCACCAGTGACCCGAGGGGGACCACCGGGGAGCTGTTTTTT. It translates to CATSDPRGTTGELFF.

The CDR3 protein is CASSPRSATLNSPLHF. CDR3 coding DNA: TGTGCCAGCAGCCCCCGTTCTGCTACTCTTAATTCACCCCTCCACTTT. V is TRBV7-8 and J is TRBJ1-6; D gene ambiguous. CDR3 size: 16 residues. V lost 5 bases and J 6 bases, leaving 17 bases between the germline ends. Germline V gene sequence: CDR1 SGHVS, CDR2 FQNEAQ.

This clonotype came up a few times. This chain joins TRBV10-2 and TRBJ2-3; 9 bases map to TRBD2. CDR1 is WSHSY and CDR2 is SAAADI in the germline V gene. The CDR3 length is 15 residues. The junction had 3 bases not matched to a gene; V was cut back by 4 bases and J by 1 base. Here the CDR3 reads CASSVIAGGTDTQYF. CDR3 bases: TGCGCCAGCAGTGTAATAGCGGGAGGCACAGATACGCAGTATTTT.

The table lists this clonotype with a few counts. The V gene is TRBV6-6, the J gene TRBJ2-1, with D perhaps TRBD2 (5 bases). V gave up 7 bases and J gave up 0 bases, with 16 bases separating them. The CDR3 sequence is 16 residues long. Germline-derived CDR1 and CDR2 are MNHNY and SVGAGI (reference sequence). CDR3 sequence (DNA): TGTGCCAGCATGCTCTCCGGGATTACCTCCTACAATGAGCAGTTCTTC. Protein product: CASMLSGITSYNEQFF.

The rearrangement uses TRBV20-1 and TRBJ1-3, with 9 bases fitting TRBD1. The CDR3 covers 17 residues. CDR1 DFQATT and CDR2 SNEGSKA come from the germline V gene (reference sequence). V shed 5 bases, J shed 7 bases, and the junction held 18 bases outside the gene matches. CDR3 in DNA: TGCAGTGCTGATACAATATACCACCGGGACAGGGCGAACACCATATATTTT. Encoded protein: CSADTIYHRDRANTIYF.

This sequence joins TRBV5-1 and TRBJ2-1; D is ambiguous. The germline gives CDR1 SGHRS, CDR2 YFSETQ. V lost 0 bases to trimming and J lost 5 bases, with 3 bases between them. The CDR3 is 12 residues long. CDR3 amino acids: CASSLGNNEQFF. The CDR3 region has the DNA TGCGCCAGCAGCTTGGGAAACAATGAGCAGTTCTTC.

This clonotype showed up just a few times. The chain employs TRBV19 and TRBJ1-1, with 7 nucleotides matching TRBD1. J was trimmed by 3 bases and V by 7 bases; bases with no gene match: 11. Germline V lookup: CDR1 LNHDA, CDR2 SQIVND (reference sequence). This CDR3 is 15 amino acids long. The CDR3 loop reads CASIPGQAGDTEAFF. As DNA, the CDR3 is TGTGCCAGTATTCCCGGACAGGCGGGGGACACTGAAGCTTTCTTT.

The V and J genes are TRBV29-1 and TRBJ2-7, with TRBD1 matching 7 bases. The length of the CDR3 is 17 residues. V dropped 3 bases and J dropped 1; count of bases not matched to a gene: 15. Germline V lookup: CDR1 SQVTM, CDR2 ANQGSEA. CDR3 loop: CSVDGLFSDRPSYEQYF. Here the CDR3 DNA reads TGCAGCGTTGATGGTTTATTCTCGGACAGGCCATCCTACGAGCAGTACTTC.

V and J are TRBV5-1 and TRBJ2-5; TRBD2 might be the D (5 bases). Germline lookup yields CDR1 SGHRS and CDR2 YFSETQ. Trimming cost V 4 bases and J 0 bases, with 10 bases left between them. The CDR3 has 14 amino acids. The DNA of the CDR3 is TGCGCCAGCAGCACGGGAATGTACCAAGAGACCCAGTACTTC. It codes for CASSTGMYQETQYF.

This clonotype turned up a few times. V usage is TRBV20-1 and J usage is TRBJ1-4; 8 bases agree with TRBD1. Per the germline V gene, CDR1 is DFQATT and CDR2 is SNEGSKA (reference sequence). V was clipped by 0 bases and J by 8 bases; unmatched bases: 8. This CDR3 has 15 amino acids. DNA of the CDR3: TGCAGTGCTAGAGACCCGACAGGGGCGAAAGAAAAACTGTTTTTT. It is translated as CSARDPTGAKEKLFF.

The chain employs TRBV6-1 and TRBJ1-1, with D possibly being TRBD1 (6 bases). Germline V gene lookup returns CDR1 MNHNS and CDR2 SASEGT. Deletions cut 6 bases from V and 0 bases from J, with 11 bases between. This CDR3 spans 14 amino acids. For the CDR3, the DNA is TGTGCCAGCAGCGGACAGTACATGAACACTGAAGCTTTCTTT. Translation: CASSGQYMNTEAFF.